These T cell receptor beta chains were read from a single sample in a study of blood T cell repertoires in COVID-19. Method: immunoSEQ multiplex PCR; TCRdb's copy keeps in-frame clones and lacks some. The sample lists under 250,000 clones; approximately 91% were seen once. Sequencing was performed on peripheral blood. These receptors all come from a man aged 35-49 years with acute or convalescent COVID-19. Each CDR3 is given with its conserved first and last residue. The D gene is left open where the match is weak. A row's size may be missing; if present it is once, few, many or a size class.

j_call d_call v_call clone_size cdr3_aa cdr3_nt
TRBJ1-5 TRBD1 TRBV3-1/TRBV3-2 NA CASSQGTGDQPQHF TGTGCCAGCAGCCAAGGTACAGGGGATCAGCCCCAGCATTTT
TRBJ1-5 NA TRBV4-2 NA CASSQARGSNQPQHF TGTGCCAGCAGCCAAGCACGGGGTAGCAATCAGCCCCAGCATTTT
TRBJ2-2 TRBD1 TRBV5-1 NA CASSLDGQVHTGELFF TGCGCCAGCAGCTTGGACGGACAGGTACACACCGGGGAGCTGTTTTTT
TRBJ1-1 TRBD1 TRBV28 NA CASSPGQALGNTEAFF TGTGCCAGCAGTCCGGGACAGGCCCTAGGGAACACTGAAGCTTTCTTT
TRBJ1-4 NA TRBV19 few CASTTPDAGGKLFF TGTGCCAGTACCACCCCCGATGCCGGCGGCAAACTGTTTTTT
TRBJ2-7 NA TRBV5-8 NA CASSPHTGLYEQYF TGTGCCAGCAGTCCCCACACAGGTCTATACGAGCAGTACTTC
TRBJ1-5 NA TRBV23-1 once CASTYGGTGYSNQPQHF TGCGCCAGCACGTATGGAGGTACCGGCTATAGCAATCAGCCCCAGCATTTT
TRBJ2-1 TRBD2 TRBV9 NA CASSVDRGLDSYNEQFF TGTGCCAGCAGCGTAGATCGGGGACTAGACTCCTACAATGAGCAGTTCTTC
TRBJ2-3 NA TRBV24-1 NA CATSARGSPPDTQYF TGTGCCACCAGTGCCCGAGGGTCCCCCCCAGATACGCAGTATTTT
TRBJ2-4 TRBD2 TRBV2 once CASSELGTWGGNIQYF TGTGCCAGCAGTGAATTAGGGACGTGGGGGGGAAACATTCAGTACTTC
TRBJ1-5 TRBD1 TRBV6-5 few CASSTQGASGQPQHF TGTGCCAGCAGCACCCAGGGGGCGTCAGGCCAGCCCCAGCATTTT
TRBJ2-7 NA TRBV11-2 NA CASSSGQYEQYF TGTGCCAGCAGCTCCGGACAGTACGAGCAGTACTTC
TRBJ2-2 NA TRBV6-5 NA CASTRGVPNTGELFF TGTGCCAGCACCAGGGGGGTTCCGAACACCGGGGAGCTGTTTTTT
TRBJ2-1 TRBD2 TRBV27 NA CASSGSGTSRKSYNEQFF TGTGCCAGCAGTGGATCCGGGACTAGCCGAAAGTCCTACAATGAGCAGTTCTTC
TRBJ2-5 TRBD2 TRBV10-1 NA CASSESGGTSEETQYF TGCGCCAGCAGTGAGTCGGGGGGGACTAGCGAAGAGACCCAGTACTTC
TRBJ2-3 TRBD2 TRBV7-9 NA CASRGLAESGDTQYF TGTGCCAGCAGGGGGCTAGCGGAGAGTGGGGATACGCAGTATTTT
TRBJ1-5 NA TRBV6-5 few CASRTRRGQPQHF TGTGCCAGCAGGACCCGCAGGGGCCAGCCCCAGCATTTT
TRBJ1-2 TRBD1 TRBV6-6 NA CASSYRTGAGSGYTF TGTGCCAGCAGTTACCGGACAGGGGCTGGGAGTGGCTACACCTTC
TRBJ2-7 TRBD2 TRBV7-6 once CASSSYPREGSFYEQYF TGTGCCAGCAGCTCCTACCCAAGGGAGGGATCCTTTTACGAGCAGTACTTC
TRBJ2-7 NA TRBV19 NA CASSIEASGTYEQYF TGTGCCAGTAGTATAGAGGCGAGCGGAACCTACGAGCAGTACTTC
TRBJ1-2 NA TRBV6-5 once CASRQPGVLNYGYTF TGTGCCAGCAGACAGCCAGGGGTCCTTAACTATGGCTACACCTTC
TRBJ1-2 NA TRBV5-8 NA CASTGWQGLGYTF TGTGCCAGCACCGGATGGCAGGGGCTTGGCTACACCTTC
TRBJ2-2 TRBD2 TRBV7-2 NA CASSFREREGRAGELFF TGTGCCAGCAGCTTTAGGGAGCGGGAGGGCCGTGCCGGGGAGCTGTTTTTT
TRBJ2-1 TRBD2 TRBV24-1 NA CATSDSGLAGVDEQFF TGTGCCACCAGTGATTCTGGACTAGCGGGTGTAGATGAGCAGTTCTTC